This T cell receptor (beta chain) was documented in a study of blood T cell repertoires in COVID-19. Study details: Sites across the United States, Italy and Spain contributed samples from acute and convalescent COVID-19. T cells, B-cell-depleted T cells, or PBMCs supplied cDNA or gDNA.

Trimming removed 0 bases at V and 3 bases at J, with 7 bases between. Germline loops: CDR1 SGHRS, CDR2 YFSETQ. This CDR3 is 15 amino acids long. Source study methods: Estimation of nucleated cell counts was performed using reference gene primer amplification. Using immunoSEQ multiplex PCR, the repertoire was profiled, and TCRdb retains in-frame clones only, with some absent. That table is the source of V, J and clone size, and D and trimming were worked out from the DNA. This table has about 260,000 clones, approximately 89% appearing once. Sequenced sample: peripheral blood. The sequence was obtained from a man aged 35 to 55 with active or convalescent COVID-19. V usage is TRBV5-1 and J usage is TRBJ2-6; D remains unclear. The CDR3 nucleotides are TGCGCCAGCAGCTTGGCACTAAGTGGGGCCAACGTCCTGACTTTC. Its protein product is CASSLALSGANVLTF.